This T cell receptor beta chain emerged from a study of Ad26.COV2.S vaccination and SARS-CoV-2 variants. Background on the study: The vaccine Ad26.COV2.S was put into the muscle once, or twice with 56 days between. General study findings and limits: People given the vaccine had a wider spike-specific TCR breadth than placebo recipients did. Substantial breadth was reportedly displayed by spike-specific CD8+ and CD4+ T cell responses after vaccination.

The CDR3 is 15 amino acids. The germline CDR1 and CDR2 sequences are LGHDT and YNNKEL (reference sequence). V lost 1 base and J 0 bases, leaving 9 bases between the germline ends. This clone was detected a few times. Its target is unknown. Treatment indicated: 15 to 20 received Ad26.COV2.S at low or high dose, single or two shots; several received placebo; per-sample allocation not given. Collection of the samples took place on day 63 after the first injection of vaccine or placebo. Ad26.COV2.S expressed prefusion-stabilized spike from the original Wuhan strain. Repertoires were generated with immunoSEQ multiplex PCR, while TCRdb's copy carries only in-frame clones and drops some. The sample contains about 350,000 clones, 85% to 90% of which appear only once.

Sequences were derived from peripheral blood, sampled in a trial of Ad26.COV2.S vaccine versus placebo. The origin of this receptor is a person between 18 and 59 years old who received the Ad26.COV2.S COVID-19 vaccine or a placebo. The V and J genes are TRBV3-1 (or the pseudogene TRBV3-2) and TRBJ1-1; no clear D gene. The CDR3 region has the DNA TGTGCCAGCAGCCAAGTGGCGACCTTGAACACTGAAGCTTTCTTT. This encodes CASSQVATLNTEAFF.